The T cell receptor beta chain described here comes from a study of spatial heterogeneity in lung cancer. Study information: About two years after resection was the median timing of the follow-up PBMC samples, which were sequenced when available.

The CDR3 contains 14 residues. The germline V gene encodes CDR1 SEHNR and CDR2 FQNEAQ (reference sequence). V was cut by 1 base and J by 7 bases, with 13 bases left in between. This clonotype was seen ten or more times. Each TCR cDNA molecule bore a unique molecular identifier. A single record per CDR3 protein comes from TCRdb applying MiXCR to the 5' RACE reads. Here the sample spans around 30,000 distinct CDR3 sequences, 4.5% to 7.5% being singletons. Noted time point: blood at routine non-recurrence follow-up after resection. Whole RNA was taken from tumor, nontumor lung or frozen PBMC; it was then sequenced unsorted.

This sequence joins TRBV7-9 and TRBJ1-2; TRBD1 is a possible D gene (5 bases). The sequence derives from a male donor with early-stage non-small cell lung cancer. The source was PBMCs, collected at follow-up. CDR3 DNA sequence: TGTGCCAGCAGCTTAGGGGGACTTGGACGTGGCTACACCTTC. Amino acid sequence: CASSLGGLGRGYTF.